This TCR beta chain was captured by sequencing in a study of Siglec-9 on CD8 T cells in melanoma (dated by TCRdb to the late 2010s). In terms of the full investigation: The study examined the expression of Siglec-9 on CD8+ T cells and how Siglec-9 regulates T cells within the melanoma tumor microenvironment.

The paper's findings and limits, for the study overall: Siglec-9 was reported to mark and regulate an effector memory CD8+ T-cell subset that appeared to accumulate within melanoma tumors.

Preparation of the library involved the immunoSEQ multiplex PCR assay. As stored in TCRdb, this immuneACCESS dataset retains in-frame rearrangements with V and J assigned. A fraction of the clones does not appear; measured against another copy, unresolved V genes explain less than half of the discrepancy, and the remainder lacks a known reason. This sample lists 25,000 to 35,000 clones; about 80% were detected once. In total, the top ten clones hold around 5.5% of the sample. Via the germline V gene, CDR1 is SGHVS and CDR2 FNYEAQ. The CDR3 sequence holds 13 residues, the cysteine and phenylalanine included. CDR3 DNA only is kept here, 39 bases in frame from base 1. V is pared back by 4 bases and J by 5 bases, with 9 bases lying between the germline termini. Note on this clone: Its antigen has not been determined. Base quality data are lacking; no much larger clone is found one base away. The sample has other DNA sequences that encode this CDR3 too.

What was sequenced was Siglec-9- CD8+ T cells sorted from blood. The cell subset or site label corresponds to: CD8 T cells lacking Siglec-9. The rearranged chain carries TRBV7-6 and TRBJ2-1, with the identity of the D gene unclear. This sequence originates from a human donor in good health. The CDR3 reads CASSSSQDNEQFF. The DNA sequence is TGTGCCAGCAGCTCGAGTCAAGACAATGAGCAGTTCTTC.